This T cell receptor (beta chain) derives from a study of blood T cell repertoires in COVID-19. Here immunoSEQ multiplex PCR was the method, and the copy in TCRdb shows in-frame clones only, minus some. The sample has some 400,000 clones; around 87% are singletons. The V end was cut by 8 bases, the J end by 0 bases, with 11 bases between. From germline, CDR1 is MNHEY and CDR2 SVGAGI. This CDR3 has 15 residues. The sequenced sample consisted of peripheral blood. The sequence was collected from a woman aged 60-70 years with COVID-19, enrolled during active disease. The chain couples TRBV6-5 to TRBJ1-6; perhaps TRBD1 as D (6 bases). CDR3 nucleotide sequence: TGTGCCAGCTGGGGGGGCAGCTCCTATAATTCACCCCTCCACTTT. Translating it yields CASWGGSSYNSPLHF.